This paragraph reports one T cell receptor (beta chain). With 60 Vbeta and 13 Jbeta primers, the PCR was carried out. Measured with immunoSEQ multiplex PCR; TCRdb has only the in-frame clones, and not every one. The table shows roughly 160,000 clones, with around 85% occurring only once. This specimen comes from a study of cytomegalovirus exposure and HLA in healthy donors. Study-level information: The study placed approximately 78% of its approximately 430 genotyped donors in the Caucasian-associated ancestry cluster.

There are 11 residues in the CDR3. Germline V gene lookup returns CDR1 DFQATT and CDR2 SNEGSKA (reference sequence). Trimming took 6 bases from V and 3 from J, leaving 9 bases between them. The sample consisted of PBMCs. The chain joins TRBV20-1 to TRBJ2-7; D unresolved. The TCR was taken from a boy between 2 and 10 years old in good health and CMV-seronegative. The CDR3 nucleotides are TGCAGTGCCCCCGAGGACTACGAGCAGTACTTC. As protein: CSAPEDYEQYF.